This T cell receptor (beta chain) emerged from a study of vaccination effects on CD4 cells after COVID-19. Study details: Sequencing was preceded by expansion of antigen-specific CD4+ T cells with viral peptide pools in the ViraFEST assay. After the second dose, samples were taken at median day 72. Notes on the study in general: Spike-reactive clones in convalescents after vaccination were chiefly newly vaccine-induced. Late post-vaccination samples showed marked contraction of infection- and vaccine-induced clones.

The V end was cut by 1 base, the J end by 5 bases, with 5 bases between. The CDR3 loop spans 12 amino acids. The germline CDR1 and CDR2 sequences are SEHNR and FQNEAQ (reference sequence). Cultured cells yielded isolated CD4+ T cells after 10 days. The individual was infected with SARS-CoV-2 between March and December 2020, as confirmed by PCR. Subjects were given two BNT162b2 or mRNA-1273 vaccine doses. Data came from immunoSEQ multiplex PCR; TCRdb stores just in-frame clones and leaves some out. The table shows 45,000 to 55,000 clones, with about 70% occurring only once. Of note for this clone: Its antigen is unidentified.

The clonotype comes from a human donor who had a prior SARS-CoV-2 infection. Sample: CD4+ T cells from PBMCs cultured without peptide, taken after COVID-19 vaccination. The chain carries TRBV7-9 and TRBJ1-2; D uncertain. CDR3 in amino acids: CASSLEPYGYTF. CDR3 nucleotide sequence: TGTGCCAGCAGCTTAGAACCGTATGGCTACACCTTC.